Following are 25 T cell receptor beta chains from one sample sequenced in a study of beta chain features in type 1 diabetes. Every bit of the isolated RNA underwent reverse transcription, so sequencing read expressed TCRB transcripts. Data came from immunoSEQ multiplex PCR; TCRdb stores just in-frame clones and leaves some out. Of 200,000 to 300,000 clones listed, about 15% are singletons. Study observations and caveats: In every one of the four CD4+ subsets, TCRB CDR3s were moderately but significantly shorter in Type 1 diabetes patients.

Antigens of these TCRs are unknown. The sample comprised naive CD4+ T cells from blood. The receptors were gathered from a man younger than 40 with type 1 diabetes.

This clone was seen a few times. The chain employs TRBV7-9 and TRBJ1-1, with TRBD1 matching 7 bases. Germline-derived CDR1 and CDR2 are SEHNR and FQNEAQ (reference sequence). The CDR3 contains 15 residues. Trimming at V came to 4 bases and at J to 1 base, leaving 6 bases not matched to a gene. In DNA, the CDR3 is TGTGCCAGCAGCTCCCGGACAGGAGGGAACACTGAAGCTTTCTTT. Amino acid sequence: CASSSRTGGNTEAFF.

In its sample, this clone was seen a few times. The V gene is TRBV30, the J gene TRBJ2-3, with a possible D match to TRBD1 (5 bases). V was trimmed by 0 bases and J by 3 bases, leaving 19 bases between them. The CDR3 runs to 17 residues. CDR1 and CDR2 (germline): GTSNPN, SVGIG (reference sequence). In nucleotides, the CDR3 is TGTGCCTGGAGTGTACGGTGGGGCCCCCCCCTAACAGATACGCAGTATTTT. It specifies CAWSVRWGPPLTDTQYF. The whole variable domain, remainder taken from reference TRBV30 and TRBJ2-3, is SQTIHQWPATLVQPVGSPLSLECTVEGTSNPNLYWYRQAAGRGLQLLFYSVGIGQISSEVPQNLSASRPQDRQFILSSKKLLLSDSGFYLCAWSVRWGPPLTDTQYFGPGTRLTVL.

This rearrangement joins TRBV18 to TRBJ2-7, with D uncertain. The length of the CDR3 is 14 residues. Per germline, CDR1 KGHSH and CDR2 LQKENI. V lost 3 bases to trimming and J lost 2 bases, with 11 bases between them. CDR3 protein: CASSPSTVTYEQYF. CDR3 nucleotides: TGTGCCAGCTCACCTTCAACAGTAACCTACGAGCAGTACTTC.

This clone was found a few times. The chain couples TRBV29-1 to TRBJ1-2, with D perhaps TRBD1 (6 bases). The CDR3 sequence is 12 residues long. The germline V gene has CDR1 SQVTM and CDR2 ANQGSEA. V was clipped by 8 bases and J by 8 bases, with 18 bases between them. CDR3 nucleotide sequence: TGCAGCACACAGGGTCTACTGGTAGGCTACACCTTC. It is translated as CSTQGLLVGYTF.

This clone was observed a few times. This chain connects TRBV30 to TRBJ1-1; no clear D. CDR1 GTSNPN and CDR2 SVGIG come from the germline V gene (reference sequence). The ends were cut back, 4 bases at V and 1 base at J, with 10 bases in the middle. The CDR3 sequence is 13 residues long. CDR3 amino acids: CAWTGDPNTEAFF. The CDR3 region has the DNA TGTGCCTGGACCGGGGATCCGAACACTGAAGCTTTCTTT.

This clone was counted between two and nine times. The chain uses TRBV19 and TRBJ1-1, with no clear D. Germline values: CDR1 LNHDA, CDR2 SQIVND (reference sequence). CDR3 length: 14 amino acids. Trimming left V 5 bases short and J 5 bases short, with 15 bases between. Written as DNA, the CDR3 is TGTGCCAGTAGTCGGTGGGCGGAGGAGACTGAAGCTTTCTTT. This encodes CASSRWAEETEAFF.

J is TRBJ1-5 and V is TRBV4-2; 10 nucleotides align to TRBD1. The germline V gene encodes CDR1 LGHNA and CDR2 YNFKEQ. The CDR3 totals 18 residues. After removal of 3 bases from V and 4 bases from J, the junction contained 12 bases not matched to a gene. CDR3 in amino acids: CASSHESGTGVGNQPQHF. CDR3 nucleotide sequence: TGTGCCAGCAGCCATGAATCCGGGACAGGGGTCGGGAATCAGCCCCAGCATTTT.

This clone turned up a few times. The rearrangement links TRBV18 to TRBJ1-3, with TRBD1 identical over 8 bases. The CDR3 length is 16 residues. Losses at the gene ends were 3 bases for V and 2 bases for J; bases not matched to a gene: 6. Germline assignment: CDR1 KGHSH and CDR2 LQKENI. The CDR3 here is CASSPGQGTAGNTIYF. CDR3 DNA sequence: TGTGCCAGCTCACCCGGACAGGGTACTGCTGGAAACACCATATATTTT.

This clone occurred a few times. This chain links TRBV11-2 with TRBJ2-1; TRBD1 is a possible D gene (6 bases). Trimming stripped 1 base from V and 9 bases from J, with 19 bases between. The CDR3 totals 16 residues. Germline CDR1 SGHAT, CDR2 FQNNGV. Here the CDR3 DNA reads TGTGCCAGCAGCTTAGTCCAGGGGATGGTCCCCGGTGAGCAGTTCTTC. Translating it yields CASSLVQGMVPGEQFF.

This clone appeared a few times. The CDR3 sequence is CASSPPGVDEQYF. The CDR3 DNA reads as TGTGCCAGCTCACCGCCAGGGGTCGACGAGCAGTACTTC. The rearrangement links TRBV18 to TRBJ2-7, with D possibly being TRBD1 (6 bases). The CDR3 covers 13 residues. The V and J ends lost 3 bases and 5 bases respectively, with 11 bases between them. The V gene's germline CDR1 is KGHSH and CDR2 LQKENI.

This rearrangement joins TRBV18 to TRBJ2-6, with D possibly TRBD1 on 5 matching bases. CDR3 length: 15 residues. Germline-derived CDR1 and CDR2 are KGHSH and LQKENI. V lost 8 bases, J lost 0 bases, and 11 bases lay in between. CDR3 nucleotides: TGTGCCAGCCAAAGGGGCGTCTCTGGGGCCAACGTCCTGACTTTC. This gives the protein CASQRGVSGANVLTF. Looking up the rest from reference TRBV18 and TRBJ2-6 gives the full variable domain: NAGVMQNPRHLVRRRGQEARLRCSPMKGHSHVYWYRQLPEEGLKFMVYLQKENIIDESGMPKERFSAEFPKEGPSILRIQQVVRGDSAAYFCASQRGVSGANVLTFGAGSRLTVL.

Here the CDR3 reads CASSDGGLRAGELFF. The CDR3 DNA sequence: TGTGCCAGCAGTGACGGGGGGCTACGGGCCGGGGAGCTGTTTTTT. The chain combines TRBV25-1 with TRBJ2-2, with TRBD2 as a possible D gene (7 bases). Per germline, CDR1 MGHDK and CDR2 SYGVNS. Trimming took off 3 bases at V and 6 bases at J, with 14 bases between the two ends. This CDR3 is 15 amino acids long.

There are a few counts of this clone. The V call is TRBV11-2, the J call TRBJ1-1; no clear D. Trimming cost V 5 bases and J 7 bases, with 14 bases left between them. Germline CDR1 SGHAT, CDR2 FQNNGV. CDR3 length: 13 amino acids. For the CDR3, the DNA is TGTGCCAGCAGCGCCGGGCCTGAGGGTGAAGCTTTCTTT. Its protein product is CASSAGPEGEAFF.

The chain links TRBV27 to TRBJ1-2; possibly TRBD1 for D (6 bases). CDR3 size: 15 residues. Germline V gives CDR1 MNHEY, CDR2 SMNVEV (reference sequence). V was trimmed by 6 bases and J by 4 bases, leaving 18 bases between them. CDR3 protein: CASRRGGDSPYGYTF. The CDR3, as DNA: TGTGCCAGCAGACGGGGGGGCGATTCCCCCTATGGCTACACCTTC.

The J gene is TRBJ2-7, the V gene TRBV10-3, with D perhaps matching TRBD2 (5 bases). Germline values: CDR1 ENHRY, CDR2 SYGVKD. The CDR3 extends over 16 amino acids. Trimming took 3 bases from V and 0 from J, leaving 15 bases between them. CDR3 DNA sequence: TGTGCCATCAGTGACGAGGACTTTAGGTTCTCCTACGAGCAGTACTTC. Its translation is CAISDEDFRFSYEQYF.

CDR3 loop: CASSQEPGVGSYEQYF. CDR3 bases: TGCGCCAGCAGCCAAGAACCCGGGGTGGGCTCCTACGAGCAGTACTTC. The chain employs TRBV4-1 and TRBJ2-7, with a weak D call TRBD2 (5 bases). Germline loops: CDR1 MGHRA, CDR2 YSYEKL. Trimming stripped 0 bases from V and 0 bases from J, with 12 bases between. This CDR3 is built from 16 residues.

This clone was detected a few times. This sequence joins TRBV5-1 and TRBJ1-2; no clear D gene. The CDR3 is made up of 14 amino acids. Germline CDR1 and CDR2: SGHRS and YFSETQ. The V end lost 0 bases, the J end lost 7 bases, and 13 bases lay between the germline ends. The CDR3 coding sequence is TGCGCCAGCAGCTTGGATGGACTAGACGTTGGCTACACCTTC. Protein: CASSLDGLDVGYTF. Using reference TRBV5-1 and TRBJ1-2 for the parts outside the CDR3, the full variable domain is KAGVTQTPRYLIKTRGQQVTLSCSPISGHRSVSWYQQTPGQGLQFLFEYFSETQRNKGNFPGRFSGRQFSNSRSEMNVSTLELGDSALYLCASSLDGLDVGYTFGSGTRLTVV.

This clone was seen more than once but under ten times. The chain has TRBV5-1 and TRBJ2-1; D is perhaps TRBD2 (6 bases). V was clipped by 4 bases and J by 6 bases, with 17 bases between them. This CDR3 is built from 15 residues. Germline CDR1 is SGHRS and CDR2 is YFSETQ. CDR3: CASSPRGVGGNEQFF. The CDR3 nucleotides are TGCGCCAGCAGCCCGAGAGGGGTGGGAGGCAATGAGCAGTTCTTC.

This clone was seen more than once but under ten times. J is TRBJ1-1 and V is TRBV29-1, with D possibly TRBD1 on 6 matching bases. Per the germline V gene, CDR1 is SQVTM and CDR2 is ANQGSEA. Trimming took 8 bases from V and 5 from J, leaving 18 bases between them. The CDR3 extends over 13 amino acids. The CDR3 here is CSPGGHQGTEAFF. The CDR3 region has the DNA TGCAGCCCTGGGGGACACCAAGGAACTGAAGCTTTCTTT.

The chain employs TRBV7-9 and TRBJ2-2; D is perhaps TRBD2 (5 bases). V was pared by 1 base and J by 4 bases, with 7 bases between. This CDR3 is 14 amino acids long. Germline CDR1 reads SEHNR; CDR2 reads FQNEAQ (reference sequence). The CDR3 nucleotides read TGTGCCAGCAGCTTAGGAGGGATCACCGGGGAGCTGTTTTTT. This gives the protein CASSLGGITGELFF.

This clone turned up a few times. This chain joins TRBV30 and TRBJ1-5; the D is unclear. Germline V gene data show CDR1 as GTSNPN and CDR2 as SVGIG (reference sequence). The germline V and J ends were trimmed by 0 bases and 2 bases, with 11 bases remaining between them. This CDR3 comprises 15 residues. CDR3 DNA sequence: TGTGCCTGGAGTGTCCCAGATGGTGGCAATCAGCCCCAGCATTTT. Translated: CAWSVPDGGNQPQHF.

In the case of this clone: The junction departs from the called germline gene at one end, perhaps through a read error. The CDR3 spells CASSVGPAGGLVF. DNA for the CDR3: TGTGCCAGCAGCGTAGGTCCAGCGGGGGGGCTGGTCTTC. The J gene is TRBJ2-4, the V gene TRBV9, with 10 bases matching TRBD2. Germline values: CDR1 SGDLS, CDR2 YYNGEE. The CDR3 is 13 amino acids.

The chain combines TRBV25-1 with TRBJ2-5; no firm D call. CDR1 and CDR2 (germline): MGHDK, SYGVNS. The CDR3 is 13 residues long. V was pared by 1 base and J by 4 bases, with 7 bases between. The CDR3 region is CASSESYRETQYF. The DNA for the CDR3 is TGTGCCAGCAGTGAATCCTATAGAGAGACCCAGTACTTC.

This clone was seen only a few times. The chain carries TRBV18 and TRBJ1-1, with 7 bases matching TRBD1. The V and J ends lost 6 bases and 4 bases, in that order; junction bases with no gene match: 2. The CDR3 contains 12 residues. Germline-derived CDR1 and CDR2 are KGHSH and LQKENI. This CDR3 reads CASSQGGTEAFF. CDR3 in DNA: TGTGCCAGCTCCCAGGGGGGCACTGAAGCTTTCTTT.

This clone was counted once. The V gene is TRBV6-5, the J gene TRBJ1-2; 9 bases agree with TRBD1. Trimming cost V 5 bases and J 4 bases; bases outside gene matches: 5. Germline V gene lookup returns CDR1 MNHEY and CDR2 SVGAGI. The CDR3 extends over 14 amino acids. CDR3 in amino acids: CASSHRDRAYGYTF. As DNA, the CDR3 is TGTGCCAGCAGTCATAGGGACAGGGCCTATGGCTACACCTTC.